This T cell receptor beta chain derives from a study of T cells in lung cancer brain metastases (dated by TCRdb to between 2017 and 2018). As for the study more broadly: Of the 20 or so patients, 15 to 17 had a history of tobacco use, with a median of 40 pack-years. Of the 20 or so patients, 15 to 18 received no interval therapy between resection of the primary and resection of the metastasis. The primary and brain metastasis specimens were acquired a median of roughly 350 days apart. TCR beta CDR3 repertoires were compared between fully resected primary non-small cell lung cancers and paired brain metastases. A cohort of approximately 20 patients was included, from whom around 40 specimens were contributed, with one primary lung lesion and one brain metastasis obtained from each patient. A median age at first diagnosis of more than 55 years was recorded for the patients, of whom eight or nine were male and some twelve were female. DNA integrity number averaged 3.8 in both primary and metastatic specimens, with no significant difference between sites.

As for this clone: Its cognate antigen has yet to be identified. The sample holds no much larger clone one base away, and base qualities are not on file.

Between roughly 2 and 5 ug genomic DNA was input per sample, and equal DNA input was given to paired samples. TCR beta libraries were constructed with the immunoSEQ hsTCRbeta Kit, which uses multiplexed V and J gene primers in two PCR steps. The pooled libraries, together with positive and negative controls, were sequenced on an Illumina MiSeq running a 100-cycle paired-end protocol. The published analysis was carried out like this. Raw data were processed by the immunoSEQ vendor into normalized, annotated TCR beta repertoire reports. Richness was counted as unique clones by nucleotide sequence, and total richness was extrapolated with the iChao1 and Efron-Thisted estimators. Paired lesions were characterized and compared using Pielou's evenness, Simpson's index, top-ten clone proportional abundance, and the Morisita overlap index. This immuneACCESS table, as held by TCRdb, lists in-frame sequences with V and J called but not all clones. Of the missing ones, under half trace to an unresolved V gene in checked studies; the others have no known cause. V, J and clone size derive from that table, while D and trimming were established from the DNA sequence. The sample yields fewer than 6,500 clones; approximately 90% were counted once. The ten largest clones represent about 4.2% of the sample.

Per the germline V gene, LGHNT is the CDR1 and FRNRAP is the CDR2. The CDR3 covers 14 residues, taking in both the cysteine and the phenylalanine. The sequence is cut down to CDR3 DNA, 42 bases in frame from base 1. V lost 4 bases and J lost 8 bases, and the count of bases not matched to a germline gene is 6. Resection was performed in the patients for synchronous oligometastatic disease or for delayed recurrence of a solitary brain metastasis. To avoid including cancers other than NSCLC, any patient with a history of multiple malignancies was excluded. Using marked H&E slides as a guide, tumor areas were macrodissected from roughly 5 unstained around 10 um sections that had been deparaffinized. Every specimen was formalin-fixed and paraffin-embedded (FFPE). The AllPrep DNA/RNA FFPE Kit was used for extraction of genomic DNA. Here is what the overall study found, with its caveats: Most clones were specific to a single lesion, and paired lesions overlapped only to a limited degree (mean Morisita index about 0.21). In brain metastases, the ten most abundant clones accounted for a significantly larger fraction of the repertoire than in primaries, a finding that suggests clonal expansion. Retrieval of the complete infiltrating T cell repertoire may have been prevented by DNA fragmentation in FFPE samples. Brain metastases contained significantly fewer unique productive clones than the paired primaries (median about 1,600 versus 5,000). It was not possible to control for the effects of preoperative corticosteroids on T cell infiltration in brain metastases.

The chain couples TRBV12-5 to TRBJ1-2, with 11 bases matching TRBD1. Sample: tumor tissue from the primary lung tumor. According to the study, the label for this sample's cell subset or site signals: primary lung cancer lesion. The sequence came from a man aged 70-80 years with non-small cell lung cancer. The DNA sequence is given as TGTGCTAGTGGTTACGGACAGGGGGCGGGGGGCTACACCTTC. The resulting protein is CASGYGQGAGGYTF.